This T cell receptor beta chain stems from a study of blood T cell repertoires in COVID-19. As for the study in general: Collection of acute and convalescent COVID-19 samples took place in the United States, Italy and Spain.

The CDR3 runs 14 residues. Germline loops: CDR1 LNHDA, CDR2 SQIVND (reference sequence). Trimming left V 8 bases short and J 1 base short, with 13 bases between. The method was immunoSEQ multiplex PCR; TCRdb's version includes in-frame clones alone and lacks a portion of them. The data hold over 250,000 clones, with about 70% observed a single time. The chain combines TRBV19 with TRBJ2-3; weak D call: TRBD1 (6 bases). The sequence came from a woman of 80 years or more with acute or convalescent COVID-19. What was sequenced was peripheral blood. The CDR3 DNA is TGTGCCAGTGCGATGGGGGCCCGCACAGATACGCAGTATTTT. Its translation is CASAMGARTDTQYF.